Reported below is one TCR beta chain. Its antigen is not identified. This sample stems from a study of OX40 agonist ivuxolimab in advanced cancers. Overall study findings and caveats: Compared with others, partial responders at 0.1-3.0 mg/kg displayed clonal expansion among the lowest. Certain nonresponders likewise exhibited a low normalized T-cell clonal expansion.

J gave up 8 bases and V 3 bases, and 7 bases lay outside the gene matches. The CDR3 length is 15 residues. Germline lookup yields CDR1 SGHAT and CDR2 FQNNGV. Using immunoSEQ multiplex PCR, the repertoire was profiled, and TCRdb retains in-frame clones only, with some absent. The sample includes 75,000 to 100,000 clones, 90% to 95% seen only once; the top ten take about 0.87%. This TCR was sampled from an adult with an advanced solid tumor such as melanoma, head and neck, liver or kidney cancer. The V call is TRBV11-2, the J call TRBJ2-2, with 9 bases aligning to TRBD2. The input for sequencing was CD4+ or CD8+ T cells sorted from blood, taken in a trial of the OX40 agonist ivuxolimab. CDR3 bases: TGTGCCAGCAGCTTTAGCGGGAGTAGTTTAGGGGAGCTGTTTTTT. Translating gives CASSFSGSSLGELFF.